The TCR beta chain described here comes from a study of blood T cell repertoires in COVID-19. Study-wide context: Specimens from acute and convalescent COVID-19 originated in the United States, Italy and Spain. PBMCs, B-cell-depleted T cells, or T cells were the source of the cDNA or gDNA that made up the material.

The CDR3 covers 16 residues. J lost 7 bases, V lost 3 bases, and 10 bases had no gene match. CDR1 is KGHSH, CDR2 LQKENI, per germline. The authors' processing: Estimation of nucleated cell counts relied on the amplification of reference gene primers. Profiling relied on immunoSEQ multiplex PCR, and the TCRdb table lists in-frame clones only, not all of them. The DNA was the basis for D and trimming; V, J and clone size are from that table. Seen here are some 370,000 clones, around 91% observed once, and the top ten hold roughly 6.8%. The origin of this receptor is a young man with active or convalescent COVID-19. The genes are TRBV18 and TRBJ2-4; 9 bases map to TRBD1. Sequenced input: peripheral blood. CDR3 DNA sequence: TGTGCCAGCTCACCTCCCAACCGGGACAGGGAGAACATTCAGTACTTC. This gives the protein CASSPPNRDRENIQYF. The complete variable domain, with remaining parts taken from reference TRBV18 and TRBJ2-4, reads NAGVMQNPRHLVRRRGQEARLRCSPMKGHSHVYWYRQLPEEGLKFMVYLQKENIIDESGMPKERFSAEFPKEGPSILRIQQVVRGDSAAYFCASSPPNRDRENIQYFGAGTRLSVL.